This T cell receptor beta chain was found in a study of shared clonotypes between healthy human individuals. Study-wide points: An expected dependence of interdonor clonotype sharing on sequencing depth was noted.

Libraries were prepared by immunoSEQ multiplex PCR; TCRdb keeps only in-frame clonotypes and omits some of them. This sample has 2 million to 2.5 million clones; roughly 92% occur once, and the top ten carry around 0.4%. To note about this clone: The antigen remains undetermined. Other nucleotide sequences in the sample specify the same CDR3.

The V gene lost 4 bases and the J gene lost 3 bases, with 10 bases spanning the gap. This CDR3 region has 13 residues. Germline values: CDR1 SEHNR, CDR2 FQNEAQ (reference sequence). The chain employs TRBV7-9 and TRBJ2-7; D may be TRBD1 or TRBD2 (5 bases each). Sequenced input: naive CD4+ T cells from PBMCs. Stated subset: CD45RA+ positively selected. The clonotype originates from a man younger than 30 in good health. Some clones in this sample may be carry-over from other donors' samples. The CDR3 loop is CASSSGQNYEQYF. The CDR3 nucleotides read TGTGCCAGCAGCTCGGGGCAGAACTACGAGCAGTACTTC.